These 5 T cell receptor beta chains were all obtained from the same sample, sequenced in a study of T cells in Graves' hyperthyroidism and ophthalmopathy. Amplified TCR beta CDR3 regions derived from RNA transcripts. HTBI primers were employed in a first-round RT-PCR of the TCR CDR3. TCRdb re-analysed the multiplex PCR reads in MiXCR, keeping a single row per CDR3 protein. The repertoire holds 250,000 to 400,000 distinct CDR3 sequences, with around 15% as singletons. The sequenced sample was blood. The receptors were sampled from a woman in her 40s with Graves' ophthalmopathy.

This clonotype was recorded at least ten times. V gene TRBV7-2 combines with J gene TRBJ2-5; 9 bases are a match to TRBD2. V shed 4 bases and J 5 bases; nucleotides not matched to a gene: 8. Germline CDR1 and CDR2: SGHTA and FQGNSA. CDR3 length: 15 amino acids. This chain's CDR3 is CASSSQTLAGETQYF. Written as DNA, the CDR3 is TGTGCCAGCAGCTCCCAGACACTAGCGGGCGAGACCCAGTACTTC.

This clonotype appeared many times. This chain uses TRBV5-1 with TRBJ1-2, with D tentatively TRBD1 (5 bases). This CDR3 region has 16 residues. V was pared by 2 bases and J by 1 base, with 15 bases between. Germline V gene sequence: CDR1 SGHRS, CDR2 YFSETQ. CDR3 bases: TGCGCCAGCAGCTTAGGGGCCGAGTCCTTTAACTATGGCTACACCTTC. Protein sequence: CASSLGAESFNYGYTF.

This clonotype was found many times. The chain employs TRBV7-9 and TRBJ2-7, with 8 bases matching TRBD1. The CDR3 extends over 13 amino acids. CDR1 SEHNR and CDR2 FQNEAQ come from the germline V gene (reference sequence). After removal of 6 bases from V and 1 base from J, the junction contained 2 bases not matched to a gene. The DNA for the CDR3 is TGTGCCAGCAGGGACAGGGTATCCTACGAGCAGTACTTC. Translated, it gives CASRDRVSYEQYF.

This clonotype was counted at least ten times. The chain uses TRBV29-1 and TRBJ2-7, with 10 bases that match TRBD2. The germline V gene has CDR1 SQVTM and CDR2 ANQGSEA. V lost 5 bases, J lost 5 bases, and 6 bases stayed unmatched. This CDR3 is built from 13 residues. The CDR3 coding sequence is TGCAGCGTTAATCTAGCGGGAGTAAACGAGCAGTACTTC. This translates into CSVNLAGVNEQYF.

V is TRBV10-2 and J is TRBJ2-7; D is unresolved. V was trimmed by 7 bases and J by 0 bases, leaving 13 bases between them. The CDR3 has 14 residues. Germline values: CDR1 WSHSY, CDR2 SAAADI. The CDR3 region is CASNPRLTSYEQYF. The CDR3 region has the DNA TGCGCCAGCAATCCGAGACTGACCTCCTACGAGCAGTACTTC.